This T cell receptor (beta chain) came from a study of blood T cell repertoires in COVID-19. About the research overall: The United States, Italy and Spain provided the acute and convalescent COVID-19 samples. T cells, B-cell-depleted T cells, or PBMCs supplied cDNA or gDNA.

Original data processing: Researchers report that nucleated cell counts were estimated from reference gene primer amplification. The data were produced by immunoSEQ multiplex PCR, yet TCRdb's version contains in-frame clones alone and is incomplete. D and trimming come from the DNA, and the V and J calls and clone size come from that table. The data show about 76,000 clones, 90% seen once. Sequences were obtained from peripheral blood. This TCR was sampled from a man in his forties or fifties with acute or convalescent COVID-19.

The CDR3 DNA follows: TGTGCCAGCAGCCACTCAAGGCGGTACGAGCAGTACTTC. It translates to CASSHSRRYEQYF. The chain has TRBV7-8 and TRBJ2-7; D unclear. The germline V gene encodes CDR1 SGHVS and CDR2 FQNEAQ. V was pared by 5 bases and J by 4 bases, with 12 bases between. CDR3 length: 13 residues.